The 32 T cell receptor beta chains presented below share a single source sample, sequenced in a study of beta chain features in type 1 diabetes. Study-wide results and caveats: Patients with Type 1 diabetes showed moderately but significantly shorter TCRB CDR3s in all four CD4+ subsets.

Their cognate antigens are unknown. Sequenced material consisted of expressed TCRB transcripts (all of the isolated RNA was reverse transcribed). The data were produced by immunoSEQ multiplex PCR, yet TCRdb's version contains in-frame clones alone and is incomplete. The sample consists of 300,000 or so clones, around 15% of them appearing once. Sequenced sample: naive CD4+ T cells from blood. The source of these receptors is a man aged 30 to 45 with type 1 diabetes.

The CDR3 nucleotides are TGTGCCAGCAGCTCATTCTCGGGGTCCTACAATGAGCAGTTCTTC. This codes for CASSSFSGSYNEQFF. This chain uses TRBV7-9 with TRBJ2-1, with D tentatively TRBD2 (5 bases). Germline-derived CDR1 and CDR2 are SEHNR and FQNEAQ (reference sequence). CDR3 length: 15 amino acids. V was shortened by 4 bases and J by 1 base, with 11 bases between the two germline ends.

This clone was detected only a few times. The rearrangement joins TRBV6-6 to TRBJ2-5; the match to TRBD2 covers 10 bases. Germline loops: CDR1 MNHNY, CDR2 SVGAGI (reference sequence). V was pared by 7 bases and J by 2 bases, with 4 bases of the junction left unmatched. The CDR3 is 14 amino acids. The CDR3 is CASTRTSGQETQYF. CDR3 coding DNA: TGTGCCAGCACTAGGACTAGCGGTCAAGAGACCCAGTACTTC.

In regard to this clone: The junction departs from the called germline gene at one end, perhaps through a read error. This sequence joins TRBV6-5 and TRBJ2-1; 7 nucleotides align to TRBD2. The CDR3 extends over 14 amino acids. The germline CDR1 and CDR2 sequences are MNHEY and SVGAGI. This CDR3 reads CASRETSSHNEQFF. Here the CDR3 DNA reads TGTGCCAGCAGAGAGACTAGCTCCCACAATGAGCAGTTCTTC.

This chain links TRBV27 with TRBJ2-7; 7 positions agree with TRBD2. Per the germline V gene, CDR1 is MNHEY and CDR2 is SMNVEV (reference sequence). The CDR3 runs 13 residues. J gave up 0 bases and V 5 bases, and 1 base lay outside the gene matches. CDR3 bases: TGTGCCAGCAGTCGGACTAGCTCCTACGAGCAGTACTTC. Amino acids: CASSRTSSYEQYF.

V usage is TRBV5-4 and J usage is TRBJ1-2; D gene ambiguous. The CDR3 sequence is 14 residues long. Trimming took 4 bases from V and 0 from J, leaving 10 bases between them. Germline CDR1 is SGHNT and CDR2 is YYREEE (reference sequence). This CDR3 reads CASSPGGTNYGYTF. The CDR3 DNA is TGTGCCAGCAGCCCCGGCGGGACTAACTATGGCTACACCTTC.

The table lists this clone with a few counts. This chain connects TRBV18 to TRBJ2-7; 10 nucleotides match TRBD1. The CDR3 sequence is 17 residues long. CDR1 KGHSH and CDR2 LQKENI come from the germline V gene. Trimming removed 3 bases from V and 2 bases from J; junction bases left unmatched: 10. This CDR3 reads CASSPNPGQGTTYEQYF. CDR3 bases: TGTGCCAGCTCACCTAATCCGGGACAGGGGACAACCTACGAGCAGTACTTC.

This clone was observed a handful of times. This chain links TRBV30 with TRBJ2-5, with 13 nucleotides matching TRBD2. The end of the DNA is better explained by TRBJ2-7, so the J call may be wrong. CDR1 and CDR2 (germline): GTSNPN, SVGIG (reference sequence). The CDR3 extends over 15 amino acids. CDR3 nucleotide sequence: TGTGCCTGGGGGACAGGACTAGCGGGAGATCGCGAGCAGTACTTC. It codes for CAWGTGLAGDREQYF.

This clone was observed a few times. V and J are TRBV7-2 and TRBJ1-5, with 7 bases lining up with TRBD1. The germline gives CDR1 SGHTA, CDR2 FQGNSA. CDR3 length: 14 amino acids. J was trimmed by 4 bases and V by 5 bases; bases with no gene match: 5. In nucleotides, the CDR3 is TGTGCCAGCAGCGCTACAGGGGTGAATCAGCCCCAGCATTTT. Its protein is CASSATGVNQPQHF.

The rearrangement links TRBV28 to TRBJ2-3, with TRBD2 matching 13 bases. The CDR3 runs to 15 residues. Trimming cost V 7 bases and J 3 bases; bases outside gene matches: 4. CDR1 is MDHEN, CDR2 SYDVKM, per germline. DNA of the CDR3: TGTGCCAGCAATGGACTAGCGGGAGTAACAGATACGCAGTATTTT. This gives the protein CASNGLAGVTDTQYF.

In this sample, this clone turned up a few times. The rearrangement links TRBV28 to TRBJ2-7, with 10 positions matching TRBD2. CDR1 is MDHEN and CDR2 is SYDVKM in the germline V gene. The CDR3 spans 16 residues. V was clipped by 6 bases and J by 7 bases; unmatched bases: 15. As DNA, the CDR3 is TGTGCCAGCAGCCATTACGGGACTAGCGATAGTACGGAGCAGTACTTC. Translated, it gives CASSHYGTSDSTEQYF.

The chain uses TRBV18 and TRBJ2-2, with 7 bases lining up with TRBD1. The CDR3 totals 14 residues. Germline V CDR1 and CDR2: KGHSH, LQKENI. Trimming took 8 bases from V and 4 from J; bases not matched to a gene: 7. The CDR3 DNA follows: TGTGCCAGCCGGACAGGACCGGGCACCGGGGAGCTGTTTTTT. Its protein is CASRTGPGTGELFF. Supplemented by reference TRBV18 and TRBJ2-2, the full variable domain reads NAGVMQNPRHLVRRRGQEARLRCSPMKGHSHVYWYRQLPEEGLKFMVYLQKENIIDESGMPKERFSAEFPKEGPSILRIQQVVRGDSAAYFCASRTGPGTGELFFGEGSRLTVL.

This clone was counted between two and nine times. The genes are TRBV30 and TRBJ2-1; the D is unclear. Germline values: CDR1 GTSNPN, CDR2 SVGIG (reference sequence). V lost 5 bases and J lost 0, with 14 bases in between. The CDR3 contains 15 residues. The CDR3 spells CAWSERSYSYNEQFF. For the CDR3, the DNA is TGTGCCTGGTCTGAGAGGAGCTACTCCTACAATGAGCAGTTCTTC.

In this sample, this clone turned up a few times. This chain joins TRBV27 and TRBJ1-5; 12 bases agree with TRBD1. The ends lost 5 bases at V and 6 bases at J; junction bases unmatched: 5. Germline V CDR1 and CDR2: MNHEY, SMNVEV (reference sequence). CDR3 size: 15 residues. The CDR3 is CASSPGTGGLQPQHF. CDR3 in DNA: TGTGCCAGCAGTCCCGGGACAGGGGGCCTTCAGCCCCAGCATTTT.

Written as DNA, the CDR3 is TGCGCCAGCAGCATAGACAGGGTGGACTCCGAGCAGTACTTC. Encoded protein: CASSIDRVDSEQYF. The rearrangement uses TRBV5-1 and TRBJ2-7; 7 positions agree with TRBD1. The CDR3 extends over 14 amino acids. Germline lookup yields CDR1 SGHRS and CDR2 YFSETQ. V trimming: 4 bases; J trimming: 6 bases; junction bases outside the gene matches: 10. The full variable domain, completed using reference TRBV5-1 and TRBJ2-7, is KAGVTQTPRYLIKTRGQQVTLSCSPISGHRSVSWYQQTPGQGLQFLFEYFSETQRNKGNFPGRFSGRQFSNSRSEMNVSTLELGDSALYLCASSIDRVDSEQYFGPGTRLTVT.

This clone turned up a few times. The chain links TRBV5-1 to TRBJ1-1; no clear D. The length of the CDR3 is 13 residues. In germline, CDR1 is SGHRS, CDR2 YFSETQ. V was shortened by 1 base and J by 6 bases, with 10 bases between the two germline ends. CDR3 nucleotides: TGCGCCAGCAGCTTGACAGCCCCGGCTGAAGCTTTCTTT. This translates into CASSLTAPAEAFF. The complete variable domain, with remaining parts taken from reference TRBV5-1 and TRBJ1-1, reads KAGVTQTPRYLIKTRGQQVTLSCSPISGHRSVSWYQQTPGQGLQFLFEYFSETQRNKGNFPGRFSGRQFSNSRSEMNVSTLELGDSALYLCASSLTAPAEAFFGQGTRLTVV.

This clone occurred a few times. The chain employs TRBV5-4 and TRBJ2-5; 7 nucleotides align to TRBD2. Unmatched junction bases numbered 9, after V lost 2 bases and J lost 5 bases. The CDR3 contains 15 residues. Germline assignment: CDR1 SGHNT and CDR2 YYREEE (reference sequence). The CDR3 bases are TGTGCCAGCAGCTTTTTCACTAGCGAGAGTGAGACCCAGTACTTC. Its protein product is CASSFFTSESETQYF.

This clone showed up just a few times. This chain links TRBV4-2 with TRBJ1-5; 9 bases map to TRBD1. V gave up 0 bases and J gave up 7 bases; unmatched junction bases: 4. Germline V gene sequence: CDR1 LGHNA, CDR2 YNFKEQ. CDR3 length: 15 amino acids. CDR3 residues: CASSQDPTGGQPQHF. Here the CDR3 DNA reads TGTGCCAGCAGCCAAGACCCGACAGGGGGACAGCCCCAGCATTTT.

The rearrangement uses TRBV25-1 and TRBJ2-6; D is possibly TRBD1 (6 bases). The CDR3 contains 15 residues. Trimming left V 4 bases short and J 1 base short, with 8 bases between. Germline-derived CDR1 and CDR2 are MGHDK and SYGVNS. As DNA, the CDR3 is TGTGCCAGCAGTGCTCAGGGGTCTGGGGCCAACGTCCTGACTTTC. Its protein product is CASSAQGSGANVLTF.

This CDR3 reads CASSAGTGTGSYEQYF. DNA for the CDR3: TGTGCCAGCAGCGCAGGGACCGGGACAGGGTCCTACGAGCAGTACTTC. V is TRBV9 and J is TRBJ2-7; 9 bases are shared with TRBD1. Germline V gene sequence: CDR1 SGDLS, CDR2 YYNGEE. The CDR3 sequence is 16 residues long. With 3 bases clipped from V and 1 base from J, the junction kept 8 bases outside the gene matches.

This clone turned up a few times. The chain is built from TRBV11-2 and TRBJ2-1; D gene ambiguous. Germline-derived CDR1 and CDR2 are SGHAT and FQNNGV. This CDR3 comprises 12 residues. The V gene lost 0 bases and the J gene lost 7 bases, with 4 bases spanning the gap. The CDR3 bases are TGTGCCAGCAGCTTAGAAGCAAATGAGCAGTTCTTC. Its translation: CASSLEANEQFF.

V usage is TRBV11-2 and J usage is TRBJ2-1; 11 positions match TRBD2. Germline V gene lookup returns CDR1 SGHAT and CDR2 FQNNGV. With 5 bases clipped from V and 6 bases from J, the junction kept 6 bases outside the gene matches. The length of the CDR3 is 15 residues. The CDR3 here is CASSTRLAGSNEQFF. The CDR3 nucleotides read TGTGCCAGCAGCACAAGACTAGCGGGAAGCAATGAGCAGTTCTTC. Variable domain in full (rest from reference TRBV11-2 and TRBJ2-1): EAGVAQSPRYKIIEKRQSVAFWCNPISGHATLYWYQQILGQGPKLLIQFQNNGVVDDSQLPKDRFSAERLKGVDSTLKIQPAKLEDSAVYLCASSTRLAGSNEQFFGPGTRLTVL.

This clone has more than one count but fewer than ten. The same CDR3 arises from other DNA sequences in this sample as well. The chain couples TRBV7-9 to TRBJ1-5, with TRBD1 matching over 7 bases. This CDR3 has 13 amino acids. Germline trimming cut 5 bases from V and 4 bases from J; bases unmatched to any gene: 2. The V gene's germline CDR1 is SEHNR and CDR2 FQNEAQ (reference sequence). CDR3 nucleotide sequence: TGTGCCAGCAGCCTACAGGGGAATCAGCCCCAGCATTTT. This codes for CASSLQGNQPQHF.

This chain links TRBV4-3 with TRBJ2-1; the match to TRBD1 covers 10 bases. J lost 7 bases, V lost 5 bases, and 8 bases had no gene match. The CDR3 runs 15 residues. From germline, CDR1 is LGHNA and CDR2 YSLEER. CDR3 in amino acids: CASSSGQGSKNEQFF. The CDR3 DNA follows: TGCGCCAGCAGCTCGGGACAGGGGTCTAAAAATGAGCAGTTCTTC.

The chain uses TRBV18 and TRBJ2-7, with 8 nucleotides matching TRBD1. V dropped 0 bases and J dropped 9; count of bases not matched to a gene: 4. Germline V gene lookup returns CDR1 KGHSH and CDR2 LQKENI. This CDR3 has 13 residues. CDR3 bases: TGTGCCAGCTCACCACCTGCGACAGGGGTGCAGTACTTC. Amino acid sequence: CASSPPATGVQYF.

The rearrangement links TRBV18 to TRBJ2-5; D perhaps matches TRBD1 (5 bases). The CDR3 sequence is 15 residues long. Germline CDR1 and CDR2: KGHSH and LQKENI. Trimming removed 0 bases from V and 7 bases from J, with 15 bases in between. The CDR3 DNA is TGTGCCAGCTCACCACCGACAGAGTCATTATGGACCCAGTACTTC. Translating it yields CASSPPTESLWTQYF.

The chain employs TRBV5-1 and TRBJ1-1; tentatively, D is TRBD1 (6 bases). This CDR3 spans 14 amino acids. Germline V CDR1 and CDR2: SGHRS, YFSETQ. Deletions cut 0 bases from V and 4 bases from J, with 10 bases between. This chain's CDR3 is CASSLGSGVTEAFF. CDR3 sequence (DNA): TGCGCCAGCAGCTTGGGGTCAGGGGTCACTGAAGCTTTCTTT. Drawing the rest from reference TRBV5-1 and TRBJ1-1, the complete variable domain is KAGVTQTPRYLIKTRGQQVTLSCSPISGHRSVSWYQQTPGQGLQFLFEYFSETQRNKGNFPGRFSGRQFSNSRSEMNVSTLELGDSALYLCASSLGSGVTEAFFGQGTRLTVV.

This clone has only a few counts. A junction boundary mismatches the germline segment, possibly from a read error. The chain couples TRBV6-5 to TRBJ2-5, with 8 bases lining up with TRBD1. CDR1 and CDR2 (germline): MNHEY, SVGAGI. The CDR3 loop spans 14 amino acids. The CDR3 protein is CPSLDRGRQETQYF. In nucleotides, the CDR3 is TGCCCCTCCTTAGACAGGGGCCGGCAAGAGACCCAGTACTTC.

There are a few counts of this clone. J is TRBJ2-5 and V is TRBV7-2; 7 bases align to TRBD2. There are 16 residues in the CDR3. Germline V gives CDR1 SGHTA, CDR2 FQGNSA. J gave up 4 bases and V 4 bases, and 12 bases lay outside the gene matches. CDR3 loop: CASSSDRGRAGETQYF. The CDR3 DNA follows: TGTGCCAGCAGCTCGGACCGGGGGAGGGCTGGAGAGACCCAGTACTTC.

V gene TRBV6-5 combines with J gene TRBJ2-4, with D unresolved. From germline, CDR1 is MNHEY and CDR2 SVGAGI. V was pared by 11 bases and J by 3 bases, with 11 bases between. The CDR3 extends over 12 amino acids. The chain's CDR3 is CALEMGKNIQYF. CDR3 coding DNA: TGTGCCCTAGAAATGGGCAAAAACATTCAGTACTTC.

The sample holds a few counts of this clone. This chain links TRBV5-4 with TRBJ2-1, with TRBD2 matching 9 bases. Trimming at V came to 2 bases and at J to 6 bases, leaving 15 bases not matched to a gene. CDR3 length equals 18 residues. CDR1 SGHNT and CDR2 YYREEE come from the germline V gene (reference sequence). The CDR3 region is CASSLAPRLAEPGNEQFF. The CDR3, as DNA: TGTGCCAGCAGCTTAGCGCCGAGACTAGCGGAACCAGGCAATGAGCAGTTCTTC.

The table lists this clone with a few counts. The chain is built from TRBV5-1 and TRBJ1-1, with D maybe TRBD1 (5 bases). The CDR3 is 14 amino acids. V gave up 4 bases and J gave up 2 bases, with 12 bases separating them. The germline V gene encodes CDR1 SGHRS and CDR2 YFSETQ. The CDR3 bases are TGCGCCAGCAGCCGGGGGGAGGTCAACACTGAAGCTTTCTTT. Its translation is CASSRGEVNTEAFF.

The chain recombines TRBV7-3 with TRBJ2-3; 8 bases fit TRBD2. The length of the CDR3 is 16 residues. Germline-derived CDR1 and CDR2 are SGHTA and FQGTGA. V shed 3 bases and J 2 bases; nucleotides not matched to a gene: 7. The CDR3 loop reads CASSFRAGANTDTQYF. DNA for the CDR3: TGTGCCAGCAGCTTCCGAGCGGGAGCGAACACAGATACGCAGTATTTT.